This T cell receptor (beta chain) was sequenced for a study of breast tumors, draining lymph nodes, adjacent tissues. General study results and limits: Data fit most tumor T cells coming from lymph node, expanding in tumor. Tumor TCR diversity was below lymph nodes but above nontumor tissue. The lymph node origin of tumor T cells was framed as consistent with a hypothesis, not demonstrated. Luminal-like breast cancer showed significantly greater tumor-nontumor repertoire similarity than basal-like breast cancer did.

Deletions cut 0 bases from V and 1 base from J, with 9 bases between. Germline V gives CDR1 SGHDN, CDR2 FVKESK. This CDR3 is built from 15 residues. This clonotype was observed at least ten times. Its antigen is not identified. Breast cancer patients provided tissue from their axillary draining lymph nodes. TCRdb fed the multiplex PCR reads into MiXCR, producing one record per CDR3 protein. The table has around 170,000 distinct CDR3 sequences, 33% seen once. Sample: axillary lymph node tissue. The V and J genes are TRBV14 and TRBJ2-5, with D unclear. The sequence was collected from a female donor with breast cancer. Some clones in this sample may be carry-over from other donors' samples. The CDR3 nucleotides are TGTGCCAGCAGCCAAGATTTTACCCTCCAAGAGACCCAGTACTTC. This sequence encodes CASSQDFTLQETQYF. The full variable domain, completed using reference TRBV14 and TRBJ2-5, is EAGVTQFPSHSVIEKGQTVTLRCDPISGHDNLYWYRRVMGKEIKFLLHFVKESKQDESGMPNNRFLAERTGGTYSTLKVQPAELEDSGVYFCASSQDFTLQETQYFGPGTRLLVL.